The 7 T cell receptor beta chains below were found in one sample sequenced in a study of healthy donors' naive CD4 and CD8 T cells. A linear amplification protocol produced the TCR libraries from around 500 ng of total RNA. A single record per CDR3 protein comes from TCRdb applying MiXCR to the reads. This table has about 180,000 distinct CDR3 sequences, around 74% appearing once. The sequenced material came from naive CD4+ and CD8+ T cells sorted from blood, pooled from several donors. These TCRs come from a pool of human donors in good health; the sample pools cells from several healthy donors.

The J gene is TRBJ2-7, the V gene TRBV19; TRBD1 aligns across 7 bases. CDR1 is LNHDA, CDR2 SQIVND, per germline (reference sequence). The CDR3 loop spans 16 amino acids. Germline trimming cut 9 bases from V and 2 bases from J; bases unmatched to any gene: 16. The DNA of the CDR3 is TGTGCCAGCTCCAAGTCACCGTTTGGGACAGCCTACGAGCAGTACGTC. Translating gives CASSKSPFGTAYEQYV.

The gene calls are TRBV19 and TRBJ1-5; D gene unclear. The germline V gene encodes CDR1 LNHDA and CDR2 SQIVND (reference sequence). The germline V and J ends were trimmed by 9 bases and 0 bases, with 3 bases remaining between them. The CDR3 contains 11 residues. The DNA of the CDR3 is TGTGCCAGAACTAGCAATCAGCCCCAGCATTTT. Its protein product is CARTSNQPQHF.

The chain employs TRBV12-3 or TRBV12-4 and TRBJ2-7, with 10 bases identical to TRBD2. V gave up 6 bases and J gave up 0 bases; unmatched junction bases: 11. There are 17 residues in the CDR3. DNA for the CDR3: TGTGCCAGCAGCTCAACTAGCGGGACCATCCTCTCCTACGAGCAGTACTTC. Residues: CASSSTSGTILSYEQYF.

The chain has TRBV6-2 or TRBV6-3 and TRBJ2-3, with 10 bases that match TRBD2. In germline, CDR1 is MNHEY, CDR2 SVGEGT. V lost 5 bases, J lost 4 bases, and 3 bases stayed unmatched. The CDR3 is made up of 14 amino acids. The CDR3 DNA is TGTGCCAGCAGTCCTAGCGGGAGCCCAGATACGCAGTATTTT. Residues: CASSPSGSPDTQYF.

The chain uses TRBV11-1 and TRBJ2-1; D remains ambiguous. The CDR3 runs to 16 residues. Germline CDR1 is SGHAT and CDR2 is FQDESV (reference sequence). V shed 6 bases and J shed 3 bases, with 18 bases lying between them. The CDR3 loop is CASSIGPSLGYNEQFF. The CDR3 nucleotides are TGTGCCAGCAGTATTGGACCCTCCCTGGGCTACAATGAGCAGTTCTTC.

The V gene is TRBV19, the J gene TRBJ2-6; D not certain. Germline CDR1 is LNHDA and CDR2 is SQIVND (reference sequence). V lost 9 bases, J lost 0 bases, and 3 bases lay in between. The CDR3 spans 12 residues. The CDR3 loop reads CASHSGANVLTF. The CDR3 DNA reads TGTGCCAGCCACTCTGGGGCCAACGTCCTGACTTTC.

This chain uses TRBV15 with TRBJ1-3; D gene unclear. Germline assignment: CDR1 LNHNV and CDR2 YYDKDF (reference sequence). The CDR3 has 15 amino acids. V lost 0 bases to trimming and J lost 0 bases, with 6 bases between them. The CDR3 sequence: CATSRDRGSGNTIYF. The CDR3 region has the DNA TGTGCCACCAGCAGAGATCGGGGCTCTGGAAACACCATATATTTT.